These 20 T cell receptor beta chains were sequenced from one sample in a study of fetal regulatory T cell absence and autoimmunity. The table came from immunoSEQ multiplex PCR; TCRdb's copy has only in-frame clones and leaves some out. Of 95,000 or so clones listed, roughly 70% were seen once; the top ten hold roughly 2%. Specimen: pancreas tissue. These receptors originate from a male donor with IPEX syndrome.

The V gene is TRBV9, the J gene TRBJ1-2; TRBD1 agrees at 8 bases. The CDR3 is made up of 15 amino acids. V lost 0 bases and J lost 8; bases outside the gene matches: 9. Germline loops: CDR1 SGDLS, CDR2 YYNGEE. Here the CDR3 DNA reads TGTGCCAGCAGCGTAGCTATCCAGGGGGCGCAGGGCTACACCTTC. The encoded protein is CASSVAIQGAQGYTF.

This clone was seen once. V gene TRBV12-2 combines with J gene TRBJ2-3. TRBV12-2 is a recognized pseudogene. The CDR3 contains 13 residues. As DNA, the CDR3 is TGTGCAAGTCGCTCGAACAGCACAGATACGCAGTATTTT. This codes for CASRSNSTDTQYF.

The rearrangement uses TRBV7-9 and TRBJ2-5; perhaps TRBD2 as D (5 bases). The CDR3 sequence is 16 residues long. Germline V gene sequence: CDR1 SEHNR, CDR2 FQNEAQ (reference sequence). V lost 1 base to trimming and J lost 9 bases, with 21 bases between them. This chain's CDR3 is CASSLGGIRRWAPQYF. The CDR3 nucleotides are TGTGCCAGCAGCTTAGGAGGGATACGGAGATGGGCGCCCCAGTACTTC.

The chain combines TRBV6-5 with TRBJ2-7, with 11 bases identical to TRBD1. V shed 2 bases, J shed 6 bases, and the junction held 0 bases outside the gene matches. The CDR3 has 13 residues. Germline CDR1 is MNHEY and CDR2 is SVGAGI. The CDR3 loop reads CASSYGTGGEQYF. As DNA, the CDR3 is TGTGCCAGCAGTTACGGGACAGGGGGCGAGCAGTACTTC.

This clone was detected only once. The CDR3 region is CASSVGRENIQYF. In DNA form, the CDR3 reads TGTGCCAGCAGCGTGGGACGGGAGAACATTCAGTACTTC. The V gene is TRBV9, the J gene TRBJ2-4, with D possibly matching TRBD2 (6 bases). Germline lookup yields CDR1 SGDLS and CDR2 YYNGEE. The V end lost 2 bases, the J end lost 7 bases, and 10 bases lay between the germline ends. CDR3 size: 13 residues.

J is TRBJ1-5 and V is TRBV21-1. TRBV21-1 is a documented pseudogene. The CDR3 is made up of 18 amino acids. This CDR3 is CASSKVRGDSFLNQPQHF. The CDR3 nucleotides are TGTGCCAGCAGCAAAGTCCGGGGGGACAGTTTCCTCAATCAGCCCCAGCATTTT.

This clone showed up just once. The V gene is TRBV13, the J gene TRBJ2-5; the match to TRBD2 covers 8 bases. The J call may be wrong; the DNA end is better matched by TRBJ2-7. CDR1 PRHDT and CDR2 FYEKMQ come from the germline V gene (reference sequence). CDR3 length equals 16 residues. The CDR3 DNA reads TGTGCCAGCAGCCCGCCCCTTAGCGGGAACTCCTACGAGCAGTACTTC. Translation: CASSPPLSGNSYEQYF.

This rearrangement joins TRBV6-5 to TRBJ2-7; D assignment may be TRBD1 or TRBD2 (5 bases each). This CDR3 is 15 amino acids long. Germline V gene sequence: CDR1 MNHEY, CDR2 SVGAGI. Trimming took off 5 bases at V and 2 bases at J, with 16 bases between the two ends. The CDR3 DNA reads TGTGCCAGCAGTCATACCGAGACAGCGGCCTACGAGCAGTACTTC. Translating it yields CASSHTETAAYEQYF.

The V call is TRBV5-6, the J call TRBJ2-1; 11 bases are shared with TRBD2. V dropped 6 bases and J dropped 9; count of bases not matched to a gene: 11. CDR1 and CDR2 (germline): SGHDT, YYEEEE. This CDR3 is built from 15 residues. CDR3 residues: CASNPGTSGYFEQFF. The CDR3 DNA reads TGTGCCAGCAACCCCGGGACTAGCGGCTATTTTGAGCAGTTCTTC.

The rearrangement joins TRBV13 to TRBJ2-1; TRBD2 matches 15 bases. The trim removed 5 bases at V and 1 base at J, leaving 3 bases unmatched. The length of the CDR3 is 17 residues. The germline V gene has CDR1 PRHDT and CDR2 FYEKMQ (reference sequence). The CDR3 region is CASSAGTSGRSYNEQFF. In nucleotides, the CDR3 is TGTGCCAGCAGCGCCGGGACTAGCGGGAGGTCCTACAATGAGCAGTTCTTC.

The count of this clone is one. The chain couples TRBV29-1 to TRBJ2-7, with D possibly being TRBD2 (6 bases). The CDR3 totals 13 residues. Germline V gives CDR1 SQVTM, CDR2 ANQGSEA. Between the trimmed V and J ends, which lost 6 bases and 0 bases, there was a span of 12 bases. The CDR3 nucleotides are TGCAGCGTCTTCGGGACTTTCTCCTACGAGCAGTACTTC. It encodes CSVFGTFSYEQYF.

This clone was seen a single time. The V call is TRBV5-1, the J call TRBJ2-7, with 9 bases matching TRBD1. V dropped 1 base and J dropped 4; count of bases not matched to a gene: 3. This CDR3 contains 14 residues. Germline V CDR1 and CDR2: SGHRS, YFSETQ. CDR3 protein: CASSLIDRGYEQYF. The CDR3 region has the DNA TGCGCCAGCAGCTTGATCGACAGGGGGTACGAGCAGTACTTC.

The chain couples TRBV27 to TRBJ2-3; D not resolved. CDR1 MNHEY and CDR2 SMNVEV come from the germline V gene (reference sequence). With 0 bases removed from V and 6 bases from J, the gap between germline ends came to 7 bases. The CDR3 contains 13 residues. CDR3 region: CASSLSGWDTQYF. CDR3 in DNA: TGTGCCAGCAGTTTATCGGGATGGGATACGCAGTATTTT.

This clone was detected once. The chain carries TRBV4-2 and TRBJ2-7; 10 nucleotides line up with TRBD2. J gave up 2 bases and V 2 bases, and 9 bases lay outside the gene matches. The germline V gene has CDR1 LGHNA and CDR2 YNFKEQ. This CDR3 has 17 amino acids. The CDR3 bases are TGTGCCAGCAGCCAATACCCCCTAGCGGGAGACCCCTACGAGCAGTACTTC. Translated: CASSQYPLAGDPYEQYF.

In regard to this clone: Other nucleotide sequences from this sample produce the same CDR3. The chain uses TRBV30 and TRBJ2-7; no clear D gene. V was clipped by 0 bases and J by 2 bases, with 2 bases between them. Looked up from germline, CDR1 is GTSNPN and CDR2 is SVGIG (reference sequence). The CDR3 has 11 amino acids. Here the CDR3 reads CAWSVTYEQYF. DNA for the CDR3: TGTGCCTGGAGTGTAACCTACGAGCAGTACTTC.

CDR3 nucleotides: TGTGCCAGCAGTCCCGCGGCAGGGGCCTACGAGCAGTACTTC. Its protein is CASSPAAGAYEQYF. The chain couples TRBV6-5 to TRBJ2-7, with D perhaps matching TRBD1 (6 bases). The CDR3 contains 14 residues. Deletions cut 5 bases from V and 2 bases from J, with 13 bases between. Germline CDR1 is MNHEY and CDR2 is SVGAGI.

The chain has TRBV4-1 and TRBJ2-2; 8 bases map to TRBD2. V trimming: 2 bases; J trimming: 0 bases; junction bases outside the gene matches: 11. Germline lookup yields CDR1 MGHRA and CDR2 YSYEKL. The CDR3 consists of 19 residues. The CDR3 is CASSQPGGERATNTGELFF. As DNA, the CDR3 is TGCGCCAGCAGCCAACCCGGGGGGGAGCGGGCGACGAACACCGGGGAGCTGTTTTTT.

The chain combines TRBV28 with TRBJ2-3; no clear D. From germline, CDR1 is MDHEN and CDR2 SYDVKM. The CDR3 has 16 amino acids. Trimming cost V 4 bases and J 1 base, with 15 bases left between them. The CDR3 loop reads CASSSSDRPRTDTQYF. As DNA, the CDR3 is TGTGCCAGCAGTTCCTCGGACCGTCCTCGCACAGATACGCAGTATTTT.

The CDR3 loop is CASSSRGMGGRTLHF. CDR3 in DNA: TGTGCCAGCAGCTCGAGAGGCATGGGGGGGCGCACCCTCCACTTT. The gene calls are TRBV7-2 and TRBJ1-6; the D gene is possibly TRBD1 (6 bases). The CDR3 has 15 residues. Between the trimmed V and J ends, which lost 4 bases and 14 bases, there was a span of 21 bases. Looked up from germline, CDR1 is SGHTA and CDR2 is FQGNSA.

This clone was picked up a small number of times. The chain recombines TRBV7-9 with TRBJ1-1, with no clear D. The CDR3 contains 14 residues. Deletions cut 5 bases from V and 2 bases from J, with 12 bases between. CDR1 and CDR2 from the germline V gene are SEHNR and FQNEAQ (reference sequence). CDR3 amino acids: CASSQALVNTEAFF. CDR3 coding DNA: TGTGCCAGCAGCCAGGCGTTAGTAAACACTGAAGCTTTCTTT.